The 9 T cell receptor beta chains presented below share a single source sample, sequenced in a study of chemoradiotherapy in HPV16-positive cancers. Using immunoSEQ multiplex PCR, the repertoire was profiled, and TCRdb retains in-frame clones only, with some absent. The sample shows about 17,000 clones, roughly 90% of them seen only once. Sample: blood, taken from a patient who underwent chemoradiotherapy. Receptors originate from a human donor with HPV-associated anogenital cancer.

The genes are TRBV29-1 and TRBJ1-1, with D hard to call. The CDR3 length is 12 residues. Germline CDR1 reads SQVTM; CDR2 reads ANQGSEA. V shed 7 bases and J shed 5 bases, with 14 bases lying between them. The CDR3 bases are TGCAGCGCCGTTGGGGTGGAGACTGAAGCTTTCTTT. Translation: CSAVGVETEAFF.

The count of this clone is one. The chain combines TRBV7-9 with TRBJ1-3; D call uncertain. Trimming left V 4 bases short and J 4 bases short, with 17 bases between. Germline V gene lookup returns CDR1 SEHNR and CDR2 FQNEAQ (reference sequence). This CDR3 has 16 amino acids. Written as DNA, the CDR3 is TGTGCCAGCAGCTCCCCCAGAGATATGGCGGGAAACACCATATATTTT. This gives the protein CASSSPRDMAGNTIYF.

The V gene is TRBV19, the J gene TRBJ1-6; possible D gene TRBD1, 6 bases. Trimming left V 4 bases short and J 8 bases short, with 9 bases between. The CDR3 spans 13 residues. Germline-derived CDR1 and CDR2 are LNHDA and SQIVND (reference sequence). In nucleotides, the CDR3 is TGTGCCAGTAGTACGCACAGGGATTCACCCCTCCACTTT. This encodes CASSTHRDSPLHF.

The chain has TRBV6-1 and TRBJ1-1; perhaps TRBD1 as D (6 bases). This CDR3 region has 10 residues. Germline CDR1 is MNHNS and CDR2 is SASEGT. Trimming pared 10 bases from V and 7 bases from J, leaving 10 bases between. The CDR3 sequence is CATYRVEAFF. The CDR3 DNA is TGTGCCACATACAGGGTTGAAGCTTTCTTT.

This clone appeared once. The chain employs TRBV4-1 and TRBJ2-3, with TRBD2 matching over 8 bases. Germline V gives CDR1 MGHRA, CDR2 YSYEKL. This CDR3 comprises 16 residues. J was trimmed by 2 bases and V by 4 bases; bases with no gene match: 8. The CDR3 region has the DNA TGCGCCAGCAGCCCGAGGGCGGGGGGAGACACAGATACGCAGTATTTT. It yields the protein CASSPRAGGDTDTQYF.

The DNA for the CDR3 is TGTGCCAGCAGCTTTCTTGACAATCAGCCCCAGCATTTT. This gives the protein CASSFLDNQPQHF. The J gene is TRBJ1-5, the V gene TRBV7-2; D is ambiguous. The CDR3 has 13 residues. Per germline, CDR1 SGHTA and CDR2 FQGNSA. The V end was cut by 3 bases, the J end by 3 bases, with 6 bases between. Based on the CDR3 plus reference TRBV7-2 and TRBJ1-5, the full variable domain is GAGVSQSPSNKVTEKGKDVELRCDPISGHTALYWYRQSLGQGLEFLIYFQGNSAPDKSGLPSDRFSAERTGGSVSTLTIQRTQQEDSAVYLCASSFLDNQPQHFGDGTRLSIL.

The chain recombines TRBV5-1 with TRBJ2-1; the match to TRBD1 covers 10 bases. Per germline, CDR1 SGHRS and CDR2 YFSETQ. CDR3 length: 15 amino acids. V lost 3 bases to trimming and J lost 8 bases; unmatched junction nucleotides: 8. CDR3 protein: CASSWPTGTGDEQFF. Written as DNA, the CDR3 is TGCGCCAGCAGCTGGCCCACCGGGACAGGGGATGAGCAGTTCTTC.

The chain has TRBV30 and TRBJ1-2, with TRBD1 identical over 7 bases. The CDR3 sequence is 13 residues long. Germline V lookup: CDR1 GTSNPN, CDR2 SVGIG (reference sequence). Losses at the gene ends were 2 bases for V and 6 bases for J; bases not matched to a gene: 6. CDR3 amino acids: CAWSKGAWDGYTF. The DNA of the CDR3 is TGTGCCTGGAGTAAGGGGGCGTGGGATGGCTACACCTTC.

The rearrangement uses TRBV5-6 and TRBJ1-6, with 10 positions matching TRBD1. V trimming: 4 bases; J trimming: 9 bases; junction bases outside the gene matches: 4. There are 14 residues in the CDR3. CDR1 and CDR2 (germline): SGHDT, YYEEEE. The CDR3 here is CASSPGTGASPLHF. CDR3 DNA sequence: TGTGCCAGCAGCCCCGGGACAGGGGCTTCACCCCTCCACTTT.